The T cell receptor (beta chain) under discussion was sequenced for a study of T-cell memory formation after mild COVID-19. Study-wide points: Cross-reactive memory seemingly joined, as some responding clones were found in pre-infection memory.

MiXCR was run by TCRdb on the 5' RACE reads, yielding one entry per CDR3 protein. Here the sample spans about 470,000 distinct CDR3 sequences, around a quarter being singletons. Deletions cut 8 bases from V and 4 bases from J, with 11 bases between. The germline V gene has CDR1 KGHSH and CDR2 LQKENI. The length of the CDR3 is 13 residues. In regard to this clonotype: The antigen remains undetermined.

The sequenced sample was PBMCs or a T cell subset sorted from them (not recorded which). The clonotype comes from an adult woman who had mild COVID-19 (a few samples of this study predate the infection). Cell type and time point are not known. The V and J genes are TRBV18 and TRBJ1-4, with a tentative D call TRBD1 (5 bases). The CDR3 sequence: CASSPGLNEKLFF. The CDR3 DNA reads as TGTGCCAGCAGCCCGGGACTTAATGAAAAACTGTTTTTT.